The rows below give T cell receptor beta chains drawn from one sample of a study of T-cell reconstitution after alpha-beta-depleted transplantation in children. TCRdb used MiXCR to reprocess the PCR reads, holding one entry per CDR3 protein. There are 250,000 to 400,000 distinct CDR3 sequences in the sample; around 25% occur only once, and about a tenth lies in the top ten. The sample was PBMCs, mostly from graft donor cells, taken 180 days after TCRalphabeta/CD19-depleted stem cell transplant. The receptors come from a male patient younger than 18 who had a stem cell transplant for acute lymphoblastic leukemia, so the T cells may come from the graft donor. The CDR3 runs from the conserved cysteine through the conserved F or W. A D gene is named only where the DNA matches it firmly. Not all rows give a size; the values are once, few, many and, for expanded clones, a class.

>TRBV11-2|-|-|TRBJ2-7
TGTGCCAGCAGCTTAGCCCCCGGGACCGCCAACGAGCAGTACTTC
CASSLAPGTANEQYF
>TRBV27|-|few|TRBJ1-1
TGTGCCAGCAGTTTAGGGGCAGCGACTAACACTGAAGCTTTCTTT
CASSLGAATNTEAFF
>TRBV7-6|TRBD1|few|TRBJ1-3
TGTGCCAGCAGCTTAGTGCCGACAGGGACTGGAAACACCATATATTTT
CASSLVPTGTGNTIYF
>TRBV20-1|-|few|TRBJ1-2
TGCAGCGCGGGGGGCCCTACTAACTATGGCTACACCTTC
CSAGGPTNYGYTF
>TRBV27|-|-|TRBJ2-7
TGTGCCAGCAGATCGACGGGCCCCTACGAGCAGTACTTC
CASRSTGPYEQYF
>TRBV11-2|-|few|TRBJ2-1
TGTGCCAGCAGCGTCCGCGGGCTAGCAGGTGTTAATGAGCAGTTCTTC
CASSVRGLAGVNEQFF
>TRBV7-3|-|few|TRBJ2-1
TGTGCCAGCAGCCCAGGTGGGGGAGGCTACAATGAGCAGTTCTTC
CASSPGGGGYNEQFF
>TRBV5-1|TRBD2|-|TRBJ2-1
TGCGCCAGCAGCCCGTTAGCGGGAGGGCGGAATGAGCAGTTCTTC
CASSPLAGGRNEQFF
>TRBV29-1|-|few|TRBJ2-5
TGCAGCGCAAGGGATTGGTCAGAGACCCAGTACTTC
CSARDWSETQYF
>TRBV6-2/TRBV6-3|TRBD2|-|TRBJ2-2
TGTGCCAGCTCCCCGATAGGGGAGGGCCTTAGCGGGGAGCTGTTTTTT
CASSPIGEGLSGELFF
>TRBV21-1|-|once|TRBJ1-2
TGTGCCAGCAGCAAAGAGCTAGGACGGAACTCCTATGGCTACACCTTC
CASSKELGRNSYGYTF
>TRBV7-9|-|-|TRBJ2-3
TGTGCCAGCAGCTCCCCCCTACTCAGCACAGATACGCAGTATTTT
CASSSPLLSTDTQYF
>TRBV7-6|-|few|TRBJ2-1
TGTGCCAGCACCCGACAGACTAGTTACAATGAGCAGTTCTTC
CASTRQTSYNEQFF
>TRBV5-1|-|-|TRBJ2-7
TGCGCCAGCAGTTCAGAGGAAGTGGACTTCCCCATGTTAGTTTACGAGCAGTACTTC
CASSSEEVDFPMLVYEQYF
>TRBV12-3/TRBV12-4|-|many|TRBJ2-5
TGTGCCAGCAGTTTATCGGGGACATCAGGGAGAGGGACCCAGTACTTC
CASSLSGTSGRGTQYF
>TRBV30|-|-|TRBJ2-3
TGTGCCTGGAGTGCCGACTTGTATACGCAGTATTTT
CAWSADLYTQYF
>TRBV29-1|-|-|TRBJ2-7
TGCAGCGTTGAAAGAGGGTCGGGACTTACCTACGAGCAGTACTTC
CSVERGSGLTYEQYF
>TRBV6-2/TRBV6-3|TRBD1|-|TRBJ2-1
TGTGCCAGCAGTTACGGGGACAGGATAGACAATGAGCAGTTCTTC
CASSYGDRIDNEQFF
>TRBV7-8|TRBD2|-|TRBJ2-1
TGTGCCAGCAGACTAAGCGGGACGGACGTTTACAATGAGCAGTTCTTC
CASRLSGTDVYNEQFF
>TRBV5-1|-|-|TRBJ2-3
TGCGCCAGCAGCTTGGGACTAGTGAGCACAGATACGCAGTATTTT
CASSLGLVSTDTQYF
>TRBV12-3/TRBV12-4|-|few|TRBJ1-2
TGTGCCAGCAGTCCCCGGGGAAGTTCTTCTCTCGGGGGCTACACCTTC
CASSPRGSSSLGGYTF